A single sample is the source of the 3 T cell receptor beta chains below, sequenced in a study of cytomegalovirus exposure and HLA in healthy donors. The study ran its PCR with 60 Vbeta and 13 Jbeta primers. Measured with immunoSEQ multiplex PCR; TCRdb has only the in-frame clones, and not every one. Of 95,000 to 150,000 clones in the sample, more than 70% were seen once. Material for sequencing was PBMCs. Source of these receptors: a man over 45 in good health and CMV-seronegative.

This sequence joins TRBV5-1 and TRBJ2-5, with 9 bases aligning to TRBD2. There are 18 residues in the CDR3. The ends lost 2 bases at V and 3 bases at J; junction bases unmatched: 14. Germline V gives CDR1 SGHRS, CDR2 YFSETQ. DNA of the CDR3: TGCGCCAGCAGCTTCTGGAGCGGGGCGGGGGGGGACGAAGAGACCCAGTACTTC. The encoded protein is CASSFWSGAGGDEETQYF.

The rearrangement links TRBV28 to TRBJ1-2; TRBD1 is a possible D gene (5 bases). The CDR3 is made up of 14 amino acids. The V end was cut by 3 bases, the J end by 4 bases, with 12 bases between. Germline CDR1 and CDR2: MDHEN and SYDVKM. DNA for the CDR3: TGTGCCAGCAGTTTGGTGCGGGGCAGCTATGGCTACACCTTC. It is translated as CASSLVRGSYGYTF.

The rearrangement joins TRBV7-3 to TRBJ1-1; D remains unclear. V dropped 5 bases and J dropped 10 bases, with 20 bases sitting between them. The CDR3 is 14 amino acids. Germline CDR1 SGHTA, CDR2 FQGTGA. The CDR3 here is CASSPRTQTPPAFF. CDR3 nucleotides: TGTGCCAGCAGCCCGCGTACTCAAACTCCACCAGCTTTCTTT.